These T cell receptor beta chains were read from a single sample in a study of regulatory T cells in long-lasting Graves disease. MiXCR, applied by TCRdb to the multiplex PCR reads, yields one record per CDR3 protein. The sample gives roughly 400,000 distinct CDR3 sequences, around a fifth of which show up once; roughly an eighth is in the top ten. The material was peripheral blood mononuclear cells (PBMCs), obtained when the disease was refractory, from a patient treated with antithyroid drugs. These receptors all come from a female donor with Graves disease. The CDR3 runs from the conserved cysteine through the conserved F or W. The order of the fields is clone size, D gene, J gene, V gene, CDR3 protein, CDR3 DNA. The D gene is left open where the match is weak. Some rows have no size entry. The others give once, few or many, or a class for an expanded clone.

>many|.|TRBJ2-2|TRBV12-3/TRBV12-4
CASKEWVGISPGELFF
TGTGCCAGCAAGGAGTGGGTCGGAATTTCCCCCGGGGAGCTGTTTTTT
>.|.|TRBJ1-5|TRBV30
CAQSDPRFSNQPQHF
TGTGCCCAGTCCGACCCCAGGTTTAGCAATCAGCCCCAGCATTTT
>many|.|TRBJ1-2|TRBV11-2
CASSLWKSSYGYTF
TGTGCCAGCAGCTTATGGAAGTCATCTTATGGCTACACCTTC
>few|TRBD2|TRBJ2-7|TRBV7-9
CASSAPGLAWEQYF
TGTGCCAGCAGCGCCCCGGGACTAGCGTGGGAGCAGTACTTC
>many|TRBD2|TRBJ2-7|TRBV6-5
CASSFAGGYEQYF
TGTGCCAGCAGTTTCGCGGGGGGCTACGAGCAGTACTTC
>many|TRBD1|TRBJ2-7|TRBV10-3
CAISEGDRSSYEQYF
TGTGCCATCAGTGAGGGGGACAGGAGCTCCTACGAGCAGTACTTC
>many|.|TRBJ1-2|TRBV2
CASSGQTEGYGYTF
TGTGCCAGCAGTGGCCAGACTGAGGGCTATGGCTACACCTTC
>many|.|TRBJ1-1|TRBV28
CASSPPTLMNTEAFF
TGTGCCAGCAGTCCCCCGACCCTCATGAACACTGAAGCTTTCTTT
>many|TRBD1|TRBJ1-4|TRBV30
CAWSVGTGEKLFF
TGTGCCTGGAGTGTGGGGACAGGGGAAAAACTGTTTTTT
>.|TRBD2|TRBJ2-7|TRBV20-1
CSAESGESYEQYF
TGCAGTGCTGAGAGCGGGGAATCCTACGAGCAGTACTTC
>few|TRBD2|TRBJ2-1|TRBV28
CASSLRASGSLNEQFF
TGTGCCAGCAGTTTAAGGGCTAGCGGGAGTTTAAATGAGCAGTTCTTC